This entry lists 12 T cell receptor beta chains sequenced from one sample in a study of T cells in Graves' hyperthyroidism and ophthalmopathy. Amplified TCR beta CDR3 regions came from RNA transcripts. A set of HTBI primers served as the primers for a first-round RT-PCR of the TCR CDR3. TCRdb ran MiXCR on the multiplex PCR reads and lists one entry per CDR3 protein. The sample contains around 260,000 distinct CDR3 sequences, about 25% of which appear only once. The specimen sequenced was blood. These receptors came from a middle-aged man with Graves' hyperthyroidism that later progressed to Graves' ophthalmopathy.

This clonotype was observed at least ten times. The chain joins TRBV20-1 to TRBJ1-2; TRBD1 aligns across 7 bases. This CDR3 contains 13 residues. Unmatched junction bases numbered 3, after V lost 2 bases and J lost 3 bases. The germline V gene has CDR1 DFQATT and CDR2 SNEGSKA (reference sequence). For the CDR3, the DNA is TGCAGTGCTAGAAGACAGGGAGACTATGGCTACACCTTC. Residues: CSARRQGDYGYTF.

This clonotype was seen many times. This chain uses TRBV20-1 with TRBJ1-2; tentative D call: TRBD1 (5 bases). The germline V and J ends were trimmed by 6 bases and 2 bases, with 13 bases remaining between them. The CDR3 is made up of 13 amino acids. CDR1 and CDR2 (germline): DFQATT, SNEGSKA (reference sequence). CDR3 in DNA: TGCAGTGCCCCCGGGGCAGGGAACTATGGCTACACCTTC. Residues: CSAPGAGNYGYTF.

This clonotype was detected only a few times. For the CDR3, the DNA is TGTGCCAGCAGCGGAAGCGGGGCGTCCTACGAGCAGTACTTC. Translating gives CASSGSGASYEQYF. The chain links TRBV7-2 to TRBJ2-7; 7 bases align to TRBD2. Germline V gene sequence: CDR1 SGHTA, CDR2 FQGNSA. The CDR3 is 14 residues long. V lost 5 bases and J lost 1; bases outside the gene matches: 5.

This clonotype was detected ten times or more. The CDR3 spells CASSLDRMPSGNTIYF. For the CDR3, the DNA is TGTGCCAGCAGTTTGGACAGGATGCCATCTGGAAACACCATATATTTT. The genes are TRBV28 and TRBJ1-3, with 7 bases aligning to TRBD1. Germline V CDR1 and CDR2: MDHEN, SYDVKM. The CDR3 extends over 16 amino acids. Unmatched junction bases numbered 6, after V lost 3 bases and J lost 1 base.

This clonotype has only a few counts. This chain joins TRBV3-1 and TRBJ2-7, with D possibly TRBD2 on 6 matching bases. V lost 4 bases to trimming and J lost 2 bases, with 15 bases between them. Germline CDR1 is LGHDT and CDR2 is YNNKEL (reference sequence). This CDR3 has 15 residues. The DNA for the CDR3 is TGTGCCAGCAGCCCTCTTGGGGGACTTACCTACGAGCAGTACTTC. Protein: CASSPLGGLTYEQYF.

The genes are TRBV12-3 or TRBV12-4 and TRBJ1-5; D not certain. The CDR3 consists of 13 residues. V was cut by 7 bases and J by 6 bases, with 13 bases left in between. CDR3 in amino acids: CASTRRPFQPQHF. CDR3 DNA: TGTGCCAGCACAAGAAGGCCCTTTCAGCCCCAGCATTTT.

This clonotype was counted many times. The V gene is TRBV6-2 or TRBV6-3, the J gene TRBJ2-5; 8 bases are a match to TRBD2. This CDR3 has 17 residues. Germline loops: CDR1 MNHEY, CDR2 SVGEGT. The ends lost 2 bases at V and 5 bases at J; junction bases unmatched: 13. The CDR3 loop reads CASSYPGGGAGEETQYF. As DNA, the CDR3 is TGTGCCAGCAGTTACCCCGGTGGAGGAGCGGGAGAGGAGACCCAGTACTTC.

This rearrangement joins TRBV19 to TRBJ2-2; 8 positions match TRBD2. Germline lookup yields CDR1 LNHDA and CDR2 SQIVND (reference sequence). Trimming cost V 3 bases and J 4 bases; bases outside gene matches: 19. This CDR3 comprises 20 residues. CDR3 sequence: CASSIRTSGVLVRGTGELFF. DNA for the CDR3: TGTGCCAGTAGTATCCGAACTAGCGGTGTATTAGTTCGGGGCACCGGGGAGCTGTTTTTT. The full variable domain, completed using reference TRBV19 and TRBJ2-2, is DGGITQSPKYLFRKEGQNVTLSCEQNLNHDAMYWYRQDPGQGLRLIYYSQIVNDFQKGDIAEGYSVSREKKESFPLTVTSAQKNPTAFYLCASSIRTSGVLVRGTGELFFGEGSRLTVL.

This chain uses TRBV6-2 or TRBV6-3 with TRBJ1-5; D unresolved. V dropped 6 bases and J dropped 0 bases, with 12 bases sitting between them. The CDR3 covers 15 residues. Germline V gene lookup returns CDR1 MNHEY and CDR2 SVGEGT. CDR3 bases: TGTGCCAGCAGCGATACTCAATATAGCAATCAGCCCCAGCATTTT. Translating it yields CASSDTQYSNQPQHF.

The rearrangement uses TRBV5-1 and TRBJ2-5; perhaps TRBD1 as D (6 bases). Germline CDR1 reads SGHRS; CDR2 reads YFSETQ. The length of the CDR3 is 14 residues. V was clipped by 4 bases and J by 1 base, with 11 bases between them. The CDR3 region is CASSGTGFQETQYF. The DNA for the CDR3 is TGCGCCAGCAGCGGTACAGGGTTCCAAGAGACCCAGTACTTC.

A few counts support this clonotype. The chain has TRBV29-1 and TRBJ2-7; 7 bases agree with TRBD2. The CDR3 length is 14 residues. Germline V gene data show CDR1 as SQVTM and CDR2 as ANQGSEA. The V segment lost 2 bases and the J segment 4 bases; nucleotides outside the gene matches: 8. In nucleotides, the CDR3 is TGCAGCGTTGAACGGTGGGAGGGCCGATACGAGCAGTACTTC. It translates to CSVERWEGRYEQYF.

This clonotype was seen many times. This CDR3 reads CSVEGQGETQHF. CDR3 DNA sequence: TGCAGCGTTGAGGGACAGGGCGAGACCCAGCATTTT. The genes are TRBV29-1 and TRBJ1-5, with TRBD1 matching over 9 bases. The germline CDR1 and CDR2 sequences are SQVTM and ANQGSEA. V lost 3 bases to trimming and J lost 11 bases; unmatched junction nucleotides: 5. The CDR3 runs 12 residues. The full variable domain, completed using reference TRBV29-1 and TRBJ1-5, is SAVISQKPSRDICQRGTSLTIQCQVDSQVTMMFWYRQQPGQSLTLIATANQGSEATYESGFVIDKFPISRPNLTFSTLTVSNMSPEDSSIYLCSVEGQGETQHFGDGTRLSIL.